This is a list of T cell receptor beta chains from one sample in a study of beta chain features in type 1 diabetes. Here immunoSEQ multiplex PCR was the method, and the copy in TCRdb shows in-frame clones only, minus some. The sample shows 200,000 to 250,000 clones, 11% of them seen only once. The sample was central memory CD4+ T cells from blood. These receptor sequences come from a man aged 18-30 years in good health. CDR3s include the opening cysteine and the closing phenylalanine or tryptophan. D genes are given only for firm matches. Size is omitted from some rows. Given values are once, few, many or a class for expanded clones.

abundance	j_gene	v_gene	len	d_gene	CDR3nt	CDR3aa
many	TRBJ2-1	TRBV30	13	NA	TGTGCCTGGAGTGTAACGGCTGCCGGTGAGCAGTTCTTC	CAWSVTAAGEQFF
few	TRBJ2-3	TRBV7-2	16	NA	TGTGCCAGCACCCCCAATCTTGGGGATAGAACAGATACGCAGTATTTT	CASTPNLGDRTDTQYF
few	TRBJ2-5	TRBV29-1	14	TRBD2	TGCAGCGTGGCCGGACTAGCGGGAGGAGAGACCCAGTACTTC	CSVAGLAGGETQYF
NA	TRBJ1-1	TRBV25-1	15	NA	TGTGCCAGCAGTCCCCTGGGAGGGAGGTTGGCTGAAGCTTTCTTT	CASSPLGGRLAEAFF
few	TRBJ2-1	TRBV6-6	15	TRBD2	TGTGCCAGCAGTTACCAAATCGGCGGGAGTAGTGAGCAGTTCTTC	CASSYQIGGSSEQFF
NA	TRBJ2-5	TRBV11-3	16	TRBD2	TGTGCCAGCAGCCCCGGGACTAGCGGGGCGCAAGAGACCCAGTACTTC	CASSPGTSGAQETQYF
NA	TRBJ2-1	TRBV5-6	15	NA	TGTGCCAGCAGCTTTGACACTAGCTCCTACAATGAGCAGTTCTTC	CASSFDTSSYNEQFF
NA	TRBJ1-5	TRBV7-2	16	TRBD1	TGTGCCAGCAGCTCAACTGGGACAGGGGGGGGTCAGCCCCAGCATTTT	CASSSTGTGGGQPQHF
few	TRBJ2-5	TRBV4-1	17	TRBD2	TGCGCCAGCAGCCAATACATACTAGCGGGAGGTGAAGAGACCCAGTACTTC	CASSQYILAGGEETQYF
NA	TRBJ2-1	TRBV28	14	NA	TGTGCCAGCTGTGGGTTAAGGGTCTACAATGAGCAGTTCTTC	CASCGLRVYNEQFF
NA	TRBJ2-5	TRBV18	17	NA	TGTGCCAGCTCACCACGGTCGCAGGTTTGGTACCAAGAGACCCAGTACTTC	CASSPRSQVWYQETQYF